The clone carrying this TCR beta chain was counted ten times or more. This record belongs to a study of lung T cells in sarcoidosis with Löfgren's syndrome. Germline V gene sequence: CDR1 MGHRA, CDR2 YSYEKL. Trimming left V 0 bases short and J 4 bases short, with 9 bases between. The CDR3 contains 14 residues. MiXCR, applied by TCRdb to the reads, yields one record per CDR3 protein. The sample lists 7,000 to 9,000 distinct CDR3 sequences; roughly 21% were seen once. Input material: CD4+ T cells from bronchoalveolar lavage fluid. The rearrangement uses TRBV4-1 and TRBJ2-5; D gene uncertain. The source of this sequence is a human donor with sarcoidosis (Löfgren's syndrome or another form), or a control subject (not recorded which). CDR3 DNA sequence: TGCGCCAGCAGCCAAGATTCCCACCGAGAGACCCAGTACTTC. It codes for CASSQDSHRETQYF.